These 10 T cell receptor beta chains were all obtained from the same sample, sequenced in a study of T cells in pancreatic ductal adenocarcinoma (dated by TCRdb to 2016 to 2017). Preparation of the library involved the immunoSEQ multiplex PCR assay. Here the immuneACCESS table is served through TCRdb, limited to in-frame sequences with V and J called. Missing clones are a known gap in these copies; in checked studies unresolved V genes cover under half, and the rest lacks a known reason. A total of about 97,000 clones appear in this sample, over 90% of them only once. The ten largest clones add up to under 3.5% of the sample. Selected pancreatic ductal adenocarcinoma patients had undergone surgery without neoadjuvant therapy. The source material was PBMCs. These receptors originate from a human donor with pancreatic ductal adenocarcinoma.

The CDR3 spells CAIRGADSPKQFF. The CDR3 DNA reads as TGTGCCATCAGGGGGGCTGATTCTCCCAAGCAGTTCTTC. The V and J genes are TRBV10-3 and TRBJ2-1, with D perhaps matching TRBD1 (6 bases). The V gene lost 6 bases and the J gene lost 11 bases, with 17 bases spanning the gap. The CDR3 has 13 amino acids. CDR1 and CDR2 from the germline V gene are ENHRY and SYGVKD.

J is TRBJ2-7 and V is TRBV6-1; a weak D match, TRBD2 (6 bases). In germline, CDR1 is MNHNS, CDR2 SASEGT. V lost 7 bases and J 0 bases, leaving 16 bases between the germline ends. The CDR3 has 15 amino acids. The CDR3 loop reads CASKLAAGFSYEQYF. CDR3 nucleotides: TGTGCCAGCAAATTGGCAGCGGGTTTCTCCTACGAGCAGTACTTC.

This clone is a singleton in its sample. The chain uses TRBV7-9 and TRBJ2-7; D is possibly TRBD1 (6 bases). The CDR3 spans 14 residues. Germline CDR1 reads SEHNR; CDR2 reads FQNEAQ (reference sequence). V gave up 2 bases and J gave up 0 bases, with 8 bases separating them. This CDR3 is CASSLTGSSYEQYF. The CDR3 DNA reads TGTGCCAGCAGCTTAACAGGGAGCTCCTACGAGCAGTACTTC.

V gene TRBV5-1 combines with J gene TRBJ2-7, with 9 positions matching TRBD2. This CDR3 contains 13 residues. The junction had 2 bases not matched to a gene; V was cut back by 5 bases and J by 2 bases. Germline CDR1 is SGHRS and CDR2 is YFSETQ. The CDR3 reads CASSRGRAYEQYF. In DNA form, the CDR3 reads TGCGCCAGCAGTCGCGGGAGGGCCTACGAGCAGTACTTC.

In its sample, this clone was seen once. This sequence joins TRBV28 and TRBJ1-5, with D unclear. CDR1 is MDHEN, CDR2 SYDVKM, per germline. Between the trimmed V and J ends, which lost 2 bases and 7 bases, there was a span of 6 bases. This CDR3 is built from 12 residues. CDR3 in amino acids: CASSLMGQPQHF. The DNA for the CDR3 is TGTGCCAGCAGTTTAATGGGCCAGCCCCAGCATTTT.

V gene TRBV28 combines with J gene TRBJ1-2, with D tentatively TRBD1 (5 bases). The CDR3 covers 15 residues. Looked up from germline, CDR1 is MDHEN and CDR2 is SYDVKM. Trimming took off 8 bases at V and 3 bases at J, with 19 bases between the two ends. The CDR3 region is CASLIGAGSHYGYTF. The CDR3 nucleotides are TGTGCCAGCCTCATAGGGGCGGGGTCGCACTATGGCTACACCTTC.

Comment on this clone: Additional DNA sequences in this sample encode the identical CDR3. The chain has TRBV9 and TRBJ2-2; 8 nucleotides line up with TRBD2. The CDR3 is 14 amino acids. V was clipped by 0 bases and J by 7 bases; unmatched bases: 2. In germline, CDR1 is SGDLS, CDR2 YYNGEE. As DNA, the CDR3 is TGTGCCAGCAGCGTAGCGGGGGGGCACGGGGAGCTGTTTTTT. This sequence encodes CASSVAGGHGELFF.

The rearrangement uses TRBV11-2 and TRBJ1-2; D may be TRBD1 (5 bases). Per the germline V gene, CDR1 is SGHAT and CDR2 is FQNNGV. Trimming cost V 0 bases and J 7 bases, with 9 bases left between them. This CDR3 spans 13 amino acids. Here the CDR3 reads CASSLDRVGGYTF. DNA of the CDR3: TGTGCCAGCAGCTTAGACAGGGTTGGTGGCTACACCTTC.

This chain links TRBV27 with TRBJ1-3; D is uncertain. The germline gives CDR1 MNHEY, CDR2 SMNVEV (reference sequence). V shed 7 bases and J shed 10 bases, with 14 bases lying between them. The CDR3 loop spans 12 amino acids. The CDR3 nucleotides are TGTGCCAGCACCCGGCCCCCGGGGACCATATATTTT. Protein product: CASTRPPGTIYF.

This chain connects TRBV29-1 to TRBJ2-1, with a tentative D call TRBD1 (5 bases). Trimming stripped 2 bases from V and 6 bases from J, with 14 bases between. This CDR3 contains 14 residues. Germline-derived CDR1 and CDR2 are SQVTM and ANQGSEA. The DNA of the CDR3 is TGCAGCGTTGAATTGGCAGGGAACGTCAATGAGCAGTTCTTC. This sequence encodes CSVELAGNVNEQFF.